The 30 T cell receptor beta chains below come from one sample, sequenced in a study of blood T cell repertoires in COVID-19. Generated by immunoSEQ multiplex PCR, the TCRdb table keeps only in-frame clones and is missing some. Of a few hundred thousand clones listed, around 89% are singletons. Material for sequencing was PBMCs or T cells enriched from blood (not recorded which). The source is a man in his thirties or forties who had recovered from COVID-19.

This chain connects TRBV9 to TRBJ1-1; 8 bases line up with TRBD1. The CDR3 has 14 amino acids. V lost 3 bases, J lost 3 bases, and 4 bases stayed unmatched. Per germline, CDR1 SGDLS and CDR2 YYNGEE. CDR3 in DNA: TGTGCCAGCAGCGCGAGACAGGGGCACACTGAAGCTTTCTTT. Translated, it gives CASSARQGHTEAFF.

This clone has only one observation. The CDR3 DNA reads as TGCGCCAGCTCTACGAAATTCGGGGGCACAGATACGCAGTATTTT. Protein: CASSTKFGGTDTQYF. This rearrangement joins TRBV5-1 to TRBJ2-3; weak D call: TRBD2 (5 bases). Trimming removed 7 bases from V and 1 base from J, with 16 bases in between. Germline V gene sequence: CDR1 SGHRS, CDR2 YFSETQ. The CDR3 is 15 amino acids. Combining the CDR3 with reference TRBV5-1 and TRBJ2-3 gives the whole variable domain KAGVTQTPRYLIKTRGQQVTLSCSPISGHRSVSWYQQTPGQGLQFLFEYFSETQRNKGNFPGRFSGRQFSNSRSEMNVSTLELGDSALYLCASSTKFGGTDTQYFGPGTRLTVL.

This chain links TRBV28 with TRBJ2-2; D perhaps matches TRBD1 (6 bases). V was trimmed by 3 bases and J by 0 bases, leaving 17 bases between them. Germline V lookup: CDR1 MDHEN, CDR2 SYDVKM. The CDR3 runs 18 residues. CDR3 in DNA: TGTGCCAGCAGTTTTCCGTCCACAGGGCATACGAACACCGGGGAGCTGTTTTTT. This encodes CASSFPSTGHTNTGELFF.

J is TRBJ2-2 and V is TRBV2; D possibly corresponds to TRBD2 (6 bases). Germline lookup yields CDR1 SNHLY and CDR2 FYNNEI. V was clipped by 6 bases and J by 7 bases, with 9 bases between them. This CDR3 is built from 12 residues. In nucleotides, the CDR3 is TGTGCCAGCAGCAGGCGGGGCGGGGAGCTGTTTTTT. Translating it yields CASSRRGGELFF.

The chain links TRBV5-3 to TRBJ2-1, with 9 positions matching TRBD1. TRBV5-3 is an open reading frame, and its role is uncertain. The ends lost 7 bases at V and 3 bases at J; junction bases unmatched: 5. This CDR3 is built from 14 residues. CDR3 in amino acids: CARGVGQGYNEQFF. CDR3 DNA sequence: TGTGCCAGAGGAGTGGGACAGGGCTACAATGAGCAGTTCTTC.

The CDR3 DNA reads as TGCGCCAGCAGCCAAGAACCGGGACTAGCGGGTTCCCGGGAGACCCAGTACTTC. Its protein is CASSQEPGLAGSRETQYF. The chain links TRBV4-1 to TRBJ2-5; TRBD2 aligns across 12 bases. The germline CDR1 and CDR2 sequences are MGHRA and YSYEKL. This CDR3 has 18 residues. Trimming took 0 bases from V and 5 from J; bases not matched to a gene: 10.

The gene calls are TRBV7-6 and TRBJ2-3; possibly TRBD2 for D (6 bases). CDR1 and CDR2 (germline): SGHVS, FNYEAQ. Trimming shortened V by 7 bases and J by 2 bases, and 25 bases separated the two germline ends. The CDR3 extends over 18 amino acids. As DNA, the CDR3 is TGTGCCAGCACCCTAAGAGGGGCGGGAAGACTTAACACAGATACGCAGTATTTT. Protein sequence: CASTLRGAGRLNTDTQYF.

The chain combines TRBV7-6 with TRBJ2-3, with 12 bases aligning to TRBD2. This CDR3 is built from 15 residues. The ends lost 8 bases at V and 2 bases at J; junction bases unmatched: 5. Germline V lookup: CDR1 SGHVS, CDR2 FNYEAQ. The CDR3 sequence: CASGGLAGLTDTQYF. The CDR3 DNA reads as TGTGCCAGCGGGGGACTAGCGGGCCTCACAGATACGCAGTATTTT.

As to this clone: Other DNA sequences in the sample encode the same CDR3. The chain recombines TRBV7-8 with TRBJ2-7; 11 bases fit TRBD1. Unmatched junction bases numbered 4, after V lost 1 base and J lost 2 bases. This CDR3 comprises 16 residues. Germline CDR1 is SGHVS and CDR2 is FQNEAQ. CDR3 bases: TGTGCCAGCAGCTTAGGGTTGGGACAGGGGGCCTACGAGCAGTACTTC. Protein sequence: CASSLGLGQGAYEQYF.

CDR3 nucleotides: TGTGCCAGCAGCCAAAGTAGCTCCTACGAGCAGTACTTC. Translation: CASSQSSSYEQYF. J is TRBJ2-7 and V is TRBV4-2; the D is unclear. The CDR3 has 13 residues. V lost 2 bases to trimming and J lost 0 bases, with 5 bases between them. Per germline, CDR1 LGHNA and CDR2 YNFKEQ.

This chain joins TRBV4-1 and TRBJ2-7; 7 bases are shared with TRBD1. The germline V gene has CDR1 MGHRA and CDR2 YSYEKL. V shed 3 bases, J shed 3 bases, and the junction held 8 bases outside the gene matches. This CDR3 is 15 amino acids long. The DNA for the CDR3 is TGCGCCAGCAGCCATCCTCCACAGGGGCACTACGAGCAGTACTTC. It translates to CASSHPPQGHYEQYF.

This clone was counted a few times. V gene TRBV11-3 combines with J gene TRBJ2-2; the D is unclear. V lost 5 bases and J 6 bases, leaving 13 bases between the germline ends. Germline V CDR1 and CDR2: SGHNT, YENEEA. The CDR3 has 14 amino acids. DNA for the CDR3: TGTGCCAGCAGCCCCACCCGGGTTTCCGGGGAGCTGTTTTTT. It is translated as CASSPTRVSGELFF.

This chain links TRBV7-9 with TRBJ1-2; 9 nucleotides agree with TRBD1. CDR3 size: 13 residues. V dropped 5 bases and J dropped 6; count of bases not matched to a gene: 4. The germline CDR1 and CDR2 sequences are SEHNR and FQNEAQ (reference sequence). The CDR3: CASSPGQGHGYTF. The CDR3 region has the DNA TGTGCCAGCAGCCCGGGACAGGGTCATGGCTACACCTTC.

The V and J genes are TRBV19 and TRBJ1-3, with D uncertain. CDR1 and CDR2 (germline): LNHDA, SQIVND (reference sequence). This CDR3 is 14 amino acids long. Trimming stripped 4 bases from V and 4 bases from J, with 11 bases between. Written as DNA, the CDR3 is TGTGCCAGTAGTACGGGGAAAGCGGGAAACACCATATATTTT. It yields the protein CASSTGKAGNTIYF. Full variable domain (missing parts from reference TRBV19 and TRBJ1-3): DGGITQSPKYLFRKEGQNVTLSCEQNLNHDAMYWYRQDPGQGLRLIYYSQIVNDFQKGDIAEGYSVSREKKESFPLTVTSAQKNPTAFYLCASSTGKAGNTIYFGEGSWLTVV.

CDR3 in amino acids: CAWSILGSGTGHSLRAFF. The CDR3 DNA follows: TGTGCCTGGAGTATATTGGGGTCTGGGACTGGACACTCCCTAAGGGCTTTCTTT. The chain joins TRBV30 to TRBJ1-1; a weak D match, TRBD1 (5 bases). This CDR3 is built from 18 residues. With 2 bases removed from V and 11 bases from J, the gap between germline ends came to 33 bases. Germline CDR1 is GTSNPN and CDR2 is SVGIG (reference sequence).

This clone is a singleton in its sample. This same CDR3 is encoded by further DNA sequences in the sample. Here the CDR3 reads CASSSSVNQPQHF. The CDR3 region has the DNA TGTGCCAGCAGTTCCAGTGTAAATCAGCCCCAGCATTTT. This sequence joins TRBV6-5 and TRBJ1-5; D call uncertain. The CDR3 loop spans 13 amino acids. Germline V gene data show CDR1 as MNHEY and CDR2 as SVGAGI. V lost 4 bases and J 4 bases, leaving 8 bases between the germline ends.

The chain combines TRBV7-9 with TRBJ2-3; possibly TRBD2 for D (5 bases). Deletions cut 2 bases from V and 0 bases from J, with 15 bases between. Germline lookup yields CDR1 SEHNR and CDR2 FQNEAQ (reference sequence). This CDR3 comprises 17 residues. CDR3 DNA: TGTGCCAGCAGCTTACGAGCGGCCGGACCTAGCACAGATACGCAGTATTTT. Encoded protein: CASSLRAAGPSTDTQYF.

The table lists this clone with a few counts. The chain is built from TRBV27 and TRBJ2-7; maybe TRBD2 (6 bases). This CDR3 is 14 amino acids long. Germline-derived CDR1 and CDR2 are MNHEY and SMNVEV (reference sequence). V was trimmed by 7 bases and J by 0 bases, leaving 13 bases between them. The CDR3 spells CASKLAQSSYEQYF. The CDR3 coding sequence is TGTGCCAGCAAACTAGCCCAGAGCTCCTACGAGCAGTACTTC.

V and J are TRBV19 and TRBJ2-2; 7 nucleotides agree with TRBD2. J was trimmed by 1 base and V by 7 bases; bases with no gene match: 6. The germline V gene encodes CDR1 LNHDA and CDR2 SQIVND (reference sequence). This CDR3 contains 15 residues. This CDR3 is CASIGDYLNTGELFF. The CDR3 DNA sequence: TGTGCCAGTATTGGGGACTACCTGAACACCGGGGAGCTGTTTTTT.

The CDR3 reads CASSLAHTDTQYF. In DNA form, the CDR3 reads TGTGCCAGCAGCTTAGCTCACACAGATACGCAGTATTTT. V and J are TRBV7-2 and TRBJ2-3; D remains unclear. CDR1 is SGHTA and CDR2 is FQGNSA in the germline V gene. The V gene lost 0 bases and the J gene lost 2 bases, with 3 bases spanning the gap. The CDR3 consists of 13 residues.

The V gene is TRBV6-5, the J gene TRBJ2-2; the D is unclear. In germline, CDR1 is MNHEY, CDR2 SVGAGI. The CDR3 has 14 amino acids. The V and J ends lost 0 bases and 7 bases respectively, with 9 bases between them. The CDR3 protein is CASSYSPLDGELFF. The CDR3 nucleotides are TGTGCCAGCAGTTACTCGCCTTTAGACGGGGAGCTGTTTTTT.

The chain recombines TRBV10-1 with TRBJ1-3, with D possibly TRBD1 on 5 matching bases. With 0 bases removed from V and 0 bases from J, the gap between germline ends came to 24 bases. From germline, CDR1 is WNHNN and CDR2 SYGVQD (reference sequence). This CDR3 region has 21 residues. CDR3 sequence (DNA): TGCGCCAGCAGTGAGTCGAGGAATTTCTACAAAGGGACTTTCTCTGGAAACACCATATATTTT. Its protein product is CASSESRNFYKGTFSGNTIYF.

This chain links TRBV7-9 with TRBJ1-3; 9 bases match TRBD1. This CDR3 comprises 17 residues. Trimming at V came to 3 bases and at J to 0 bases, leaving 6 bases not matched to a gene. Germline V lookup: CDR1 SEHNR, CDR2 FQNEAQ (reference sequence). The CDR3 protein is CASSFTTGGGSGNTIYF. The CDR3 nucleotides are TGTGCCAGCAGCTTCACGACAGGGGGTGGCTCTGGAAACACCATATATTTT.

The chain couples TRBV2 to TRBJ1-2; a weak D match, TRBD1 (5 bases). V lost 4 bases to trimming and J lost 6 bases, with 18 bases between them. The CDR3 extends over 15 amino acids. Germline V gene data show CDR1 as SNHLY and CDR2 as FYNNEI. The CDR3 coding sequence is TGTGCCAGCAGTGTCTTGGACAAGTCCTACGATGGCTACACCTTC. It is translated as CASSVLDKSYDGYTF.

This clone was detected a few times. The chain carries TRBV9 and TRBJ1-1; possibly TRBD1 for D (6 bases). Germline CDR1 and CDR2: SGDLS and YYNGEE. The CDR3 consists of 14 residues. V lost 3 bases to trimming and J lost 1 base, with 10 bases between them. The CDR3 sequence is CASSADRSNTEAFF. Written as DNA, the CDR3 is TGTGCCAGCAGCGCTGACAGGTCGAACACTGAAGCTTTCTTT.

The V gene is TRBV5-4, the J gene TRBJ1-3; 8 bases align to TRBD1. Germline V CDR1 and CDR2: SGHNT, YYREEE (reference sequence). The CDR3 sequence is 15 residues long. The V gene end was trimmed by 4 bases and the J gene end by 2 bases; junction bases not matched to a gene: 5. Here the CDR3 reads CASSPDRVTGNTIYF. The CDR3 DNA reads TGTGCCAGCAGCCCGGACAGGGTCACTGGAAACACCATATATTTT.

This clone was found a few times. CDR3 nucleotides: TGTGCCAGCAGTGAACGGGGACAGAACTACGAGCAGTACTTC. Amino acid sequence: CASSERGQNYEQYF. The rearrangement joins TRBV25-1 to TRBJ2-7; 7 nucleotides align to TRBD1. The germline V gene encodes CDR1 MGHDK and CDR2 SYGVNS. Trimming at V came to 2 bases and at J to 3 bases, leaving 4 bases not matched to a gene. The CDR3 consists of 14 residues.

The genes are TRBV21-1 and TRBJ2-3; the D segment call TRBD1 is taken from the table without a DNA check. TRBV21-1 represents a pseudogene. The CDR3 is 15 residues long. In nucleotides, the CDR3 is TGTGCCAGCAGACCGGGACAGGCTTGCACAGATACGCAGTATTTT. Its translation: CASRPGQACTDTQYF.

The chain links TRBV2 to TRBJ1-6; 12 bases line up with TRBD1. V was clipped by 5 bases and J by 7 bases; unmatched bases: 6. This CDR3 comprises 16 residues. Germline assignment: CDR1 SNHLY and CDR2 FYNNEI. In DNA form, the CDR3 reads TGTGCCAGCAGTATCCGGGACAGGGGGCCGAATTCACCCCTCCACTTT. This translates into CASSIRDRGPNSPLHF.

This sequence joins TRBV6-5 and TRBJ1-1; D is unresolved. Germline V lookup: CDR1 MNHEY, CDR2 SVGAGI. The length of the CDR3 is 13 residues. The V end lost 6 bases, the J end lost 4 bases, and 12 bases lay between the germline ends. CDR3 sequence (DNA): TGTGCCAGCAGAGAGAGGGTGGGCACTGAAGCTTTCTTT. The encoded protein is CASRERVGTEAFF.